Presented here are 13 T cell receptor beta chains from one specimen sequenced in a study of response to subunit inactivated influenza vaccine. Via MiXCR, TCRdb re-called the RT-PCR reads, giving one row per CDR3 protein. The sample includes under 750,000 distinct CDR3 sequences, about 10% of them seen just once. The input for sequencing was PBMCs from blood, taken on the day of vaccination. These receptor sequences come from a man in his fifties who received an inactivated influenza vaccine.

The CDR3 coding sequence is TGCGCCAGCAGCCGAAATTTACAGGGAGGAGAGACCCAGTACTTC. Translation: CASSRNLQGGETQYF. The chain links TRBV5-1 to TRBJ2-5; D is possibly TRBD1 or TRBD2 (6 bases each). The V and J ends lost 4 bases and 4 bases respectively, with 17 bases between them. CDR1 is SGHRS, CDR2 YFSETQ, per germline. This CDR3 comprises 15 residues.

This chain uses TRBV3-1 with TRBJ2-3; 8 positions agree with TRBD2. The CDR3 is made up of 17 amino acids. J lost 1 base, V lost 0 bases, and 6 bases had no gene match. CDR1 and CDR2 from the germline V gene are LGHDT and YNNKEL (reference sequence). CDR3 residues: CASSQEFRAGGTDTQYF. The CDR3 DNA is TGTGCCAGCAGCCAAGAGTTCCGAGCGGGGGGCACAGATACGCAGTATTTT.

At least ten counts were recorded for this clonotype. V and J are TRBV6-5 and TRBJ2-1; 7 nucleotides line up with TRBD2. This CDR3 spans 17 amino acids. Germline V gene data show CDR1 as MNHEY and CDR2 as SVGAGI. J was trimmed by 0 bases and V by 0 bases; bases with no gene match: 5. The CDR3 protein is CASSYSGGGSSYNEQFF. The DNA for the CDR3 is TGTGCCAGCAGTTACTCCGGCGGGGGAAGCTCCTACAATGAGCAGTTCTTC.

This clonotype was detected a few times. The chain is built from TRBV4-2 and TRBJ2-5, with 8 bases that match TRBD2. V lost 1 base, J lost 4 bases, and 8 bases stayed unmatched. From germline, CDR1 is LGHNA and CDR2 YNFKEQ. The CDR3 is made up of 16 amino acids. The CDR3 loop reads CASSQAGRGGGETQYF. The CDR3 DNA reads TGTGCCAGCAGCCAAGCCGGGAGGGGAGGCGGAGAGACCCAGTACTTC.

This clonotype has only one observation. A junction boundary mismatches the germline segment, possibly from a read error. The chain joins TRBV28 to TRBJ2-7, with D maybe TRBD2 (7 bases). Germline assignment: CDR1 MDHEN and CDR2 SYDVKM. CDR3 size: 16 residues. CDR3 nucleotides: TGTGCCAGCAGTCCAGGGGACTATTCGATATCCTACGAGCAGTCCTTC. Its translation: CASSPGDYSISYEQSF.

The V call is TRBV7-2, the J call TRBJ2-1; 9 nucleotides align to TRBD1. V gave up 5 bases and J gave up 1 base; unmatched junction bases: 6. This CDR3 comprises 16 residues. The germline CDR1 and CDR2 sequences are SGHTA and FQGNSA. In DNA, the CDR3 is TGTGCCAGCAGCGTCGCCGGGACAGGGTCCTACAATGAGCAGTTCTTC. Translation: CASSVAGTGSYNEQFF.

This clonotype was seen repeatedly, ten times or more. The chain's CDR3 is CASSQLAESSYEQYF. CDR3 nucleotide sequence: TGCGCCAGCAGCCAACTAGCGGAATCCTCCTACGAGCAGTACTTC. The chain employs TRBV4-3 and TRBJ2-7, with TRBD2 matching 7 bases. The ends lost 2 bases at V and 0 bases at J; junction bases unmatched: 4. This CDR3 is built from 15 residues. CDR1 LGHNA and CDR2 YSLEER come from the germline V gene.

This clonotype has only a few counts. The chain uses TRBV29-1 and TRBJ2-1, with D possibly matching TRBD1 (5 bases). Trimming stripped 4 bases from V and 7 bases from J, with 11 bases between. CDR3 size: 12 residues. The germline V gene has CDR1 SQVTM and CDR2 ANQGSEA. CDR3 coding DNA: TGCAGCGTTGTTCAGGGTTGGAATGAGCAGTTCTTC. Translation gives CSVVQGWNEQFF.

The CDR3 reads CASSFGQPQHF. The CDR3 region has the DNA TGTGCCAGCAGTTTTGGTCAGCCCCAGCATTTT. The chain carries TRBV28 and TRBJ1-5; D gene uncertain. Germline V gene sequence: CDR1 MDHEN, CDR2 SYDVKM. The CDR3 totals 11 residues. V lost 3 bases and J 6 bases, leaving 3 bases between the germline ends.

This clonotype occurred a few times. This chain joins TRBV7-9 and TRBJ1-1; D is unclear. The CDR3 extends over 12 amino acids. The V gene's germline CDR1 is SEHNR and CDR2 FQNEAQ (reference sequence). V was trimmed by 0 bases and J by 4 bases, leaving 3 bases between them. The DNA for the CDR3 is TGTGCCAGCAGCTTAGCGCCCACTGAAGCTTTCTTT. Residues: CASSLAPTEAFF.

The chain uses TRBV7-9 and TRBJ2-2, with D unresolved. Germline V gene data show CDR1 as SEHNR and CDR2 as FQNEAQ (reference sequence). The ends were cut back, 8 bases at V and 4 bases at J, with 11 bases in the middle. This CDR3 has 13 amino acids. CDR3 loop: CASCSWGTGELFF. CDR3 coding DNA: TGTGCCAGCTGCTCGTGGGGCACCGGGGAGCTGTTTTTT.

This clonotype was seen more than once but under ten times. V gene TRBV7-9 combines with J gene TRBJ2-1; a possible D gene is TRBD1 (6 bases). The germline V and J ends were trimmed by 2 bases and 0 bases, with 14 bases remaining between them. The CDR3 length is 17 residues. Germline CDR1 is SEHNR and CDR2 is FQNEAQ (reference sequence). DNA of the CDR3: TGTGCCAGCAGCTTATGGGTGGGGGCTCTCTCCTACAATGAGCAGTTCTTC. Its protein product is CASSLWVGALSYNEQFF.

This clonotype was counted a few times. The chain carries TRBV25-1 and TRBJ1-2, with 7 bases lining up with TRBD1. The CDR3 has 14 residues. Germline CDR1 MGHDK, CDR2 SYGVNS. Trimming cost V 6 bases and J 5 bases; bases outside gene matches: 9. CDR3 protein: CASRETGTRYGYTF. The CDR3 DNA sequence: TGTGCCAGCAGGGAGACAGGGACTAGATATGGCTACACCTTC.